This TCR beta chain is from a study of radiation and T cells in renal cell carcinoma. The repertoire was sequenced with immunoSEQ multiplex PCR; TCRdb's copy has only in-frame clones and lacks some. The data show approximately 100,000 clones, 70% to 90% seen once. Time point here: baseline pretreatment blood. Treatment meaning: 15 Gy SBRT to primary tumor, nephrectomy 4 weeks later. V shed 2 bases and J shed 5 bases, with 10 bases lying between them. Germline V CDR1 and CDR2: MNHNY, SVGAGI (reference sequence). CDR3 length: 14 amino acids. The specimen was blood, collected from a patient whose treatment included radiotherapy and nephrectomy. The chain is built from TRBV6-6 and TRBJ1-5; the D is unclear. This TCR derives from a man in his forties or fifties with renal cell carcinoma. CDR3 amino acids: CASSYAIQDQPQHF. The DNA of the CDR3 is TGTGCCAGCAGTTACGCTATCCAGGATCAGCCCCAGCATTTT.